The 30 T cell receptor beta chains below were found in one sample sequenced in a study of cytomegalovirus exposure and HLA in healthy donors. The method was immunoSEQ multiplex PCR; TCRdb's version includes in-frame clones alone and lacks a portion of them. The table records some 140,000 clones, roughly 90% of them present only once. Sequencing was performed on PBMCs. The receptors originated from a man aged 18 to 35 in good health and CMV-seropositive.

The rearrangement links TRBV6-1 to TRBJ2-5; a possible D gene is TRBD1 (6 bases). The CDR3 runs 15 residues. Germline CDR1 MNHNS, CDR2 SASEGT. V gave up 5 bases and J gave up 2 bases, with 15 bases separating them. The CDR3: CASSLNRAKQETQYF. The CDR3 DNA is TGTGCCAGCAGTCTTAACAGGGCCAAGCAAGAGACCCAGTACTTC.

The CDR3 here is CASSSPDRGVGELFF. The CDR3 nucleotides read TGTGCCAGCAGCTCGCCGGACAGGGGGGTCGGGGAGCTGTTTTTT. The chain is built from TRBV7-2 and TRBJ2-2; 10 bases agree with TRBD1. The V segment lost 4 bases and the J segment 7 bases; nucleotides outside the gene matches: 6. The CDR3 consists of 15 residues. Per the germline V gene, CDR1 is SGHTA and CDR2 is FQGNSA. Complete variable domain (other parts from reference TRBV7-2 and TRBJ2-2): GAGVSQSPSNKVTEKGKDVELRCDPISGHTALYWYRQSLGQGLEFLIYFQGNSAPDKSGLPSDRFSAERTGGSVSTLTIQRTQQEDSAVYLCASSSPDRGVGELFFGEGSRLTVL.

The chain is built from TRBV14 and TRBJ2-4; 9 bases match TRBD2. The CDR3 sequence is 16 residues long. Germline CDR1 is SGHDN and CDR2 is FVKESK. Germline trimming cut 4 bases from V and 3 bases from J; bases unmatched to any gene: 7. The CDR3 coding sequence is TGTGCCAGCAGCCCGTTAGCGGGAGCGGTCAAAAACATTCAGTACTTC. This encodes CASSPLAGAVKNIQYF.

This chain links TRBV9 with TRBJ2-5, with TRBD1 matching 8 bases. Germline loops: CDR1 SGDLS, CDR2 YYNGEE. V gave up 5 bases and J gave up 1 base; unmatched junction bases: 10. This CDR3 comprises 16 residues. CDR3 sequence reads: CASSLVLTGGQETQYF. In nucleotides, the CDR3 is TGTGCCAGCAGTTTGGTCCTTACAGGGGGCCAAGAGACCCAGTACTTC.

CDR3 bases: TGTGCCAGCTCACAAAGTGGGACAGGGTACTTAAATGAGCAGTTCTTC. Amino acid sequence: CASSQSGTGYLNEQFF. The chain carries TRBV18 and TRBJ2-1; 9 positions agree with TRBD1. After removal of 4 bases from V and 7 bases from J, the junction contained 11 bases not matched to a gene. Germline values: CDR1 KGHSH, CDR2 LQKENI. The CDR3 has 16 amino acids.

CDR3 residues: CAISTSGGAIADTQYF. The CDR3 region has the DNA TGTGCCATCAGTACTAGCGGGGGGGCTATAGCAGATACGCAGTATTTT. The chain employs TRBV10-3 and TRBJ2-3, with 13 bases identical to TRBD2. Germline CDR1 reads ENHRY; CDR2 reads SYGVKD. V lost 5 bases, J lost 4 bases, and 6 bases stayed unmatched. The CDR3 covers 16 residues.

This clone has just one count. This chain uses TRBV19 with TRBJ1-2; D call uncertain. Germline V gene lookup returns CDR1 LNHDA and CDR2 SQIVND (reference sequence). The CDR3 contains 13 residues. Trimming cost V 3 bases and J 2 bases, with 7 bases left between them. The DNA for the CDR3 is TGTGCCAGTAGTATCCCGGGGAACTATGGCTACACCTTC. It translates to CASSIPGNYGYTF.

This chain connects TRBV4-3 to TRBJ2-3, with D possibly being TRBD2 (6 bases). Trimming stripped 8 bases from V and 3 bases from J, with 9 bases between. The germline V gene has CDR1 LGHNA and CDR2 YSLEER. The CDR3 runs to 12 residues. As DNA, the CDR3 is TGCGCCAGCCGCGGGGCAACAGATACGCAGTATTTT. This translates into CASRGATDTQYF.

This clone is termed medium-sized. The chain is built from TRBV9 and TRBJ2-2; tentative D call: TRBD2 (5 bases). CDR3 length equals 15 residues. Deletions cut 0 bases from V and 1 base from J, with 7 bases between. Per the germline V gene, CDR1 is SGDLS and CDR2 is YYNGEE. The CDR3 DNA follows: TGTGCCAGCAGCGTAGGAGGGATGAACACCGGGGAGCTGTTTTTT. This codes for CASSVGGMNTGELFF.

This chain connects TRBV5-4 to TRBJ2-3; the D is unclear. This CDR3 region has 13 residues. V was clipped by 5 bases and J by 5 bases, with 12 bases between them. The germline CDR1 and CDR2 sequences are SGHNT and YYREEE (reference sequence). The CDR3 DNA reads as TGTGCCAGCAGGCCGCACGGTGGAGATACGCAGTATTTT. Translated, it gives CASRPHGGDTQYF.

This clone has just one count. The CDR3 DNA is TGCGCCAGCAGCTTGGGACATTCCTACAATGAGCAGTTCTTC. Translating it yields CASSLGHSYNEQFF. The rearrangement uses TRBV5-1 and TRBJ2-1; D not certain. The CDR3 consists of 14 residues. The V gene lost 0 bases and the J gene lost 1 base, with 5 bases spanning the gap. In germline, CDR1 is SGHRS, CDR2 YFSETQ.

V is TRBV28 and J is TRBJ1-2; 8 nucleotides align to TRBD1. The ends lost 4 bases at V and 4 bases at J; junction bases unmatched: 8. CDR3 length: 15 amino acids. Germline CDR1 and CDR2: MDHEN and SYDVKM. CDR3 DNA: TGTGCCAGCAGTTCCCGACAGGGGAAGGGCTATGGCTACACCTTC. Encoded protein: CASSSRQGKGYGYTF.

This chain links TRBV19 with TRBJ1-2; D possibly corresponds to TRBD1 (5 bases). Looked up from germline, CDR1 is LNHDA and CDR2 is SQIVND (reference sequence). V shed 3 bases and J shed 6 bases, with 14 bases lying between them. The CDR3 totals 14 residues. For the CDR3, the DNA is TGTGCCAGTAGTATGGCGCGGGGGGTAGATGGCTACACCTTC. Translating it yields CASSMARGVDGYTF.

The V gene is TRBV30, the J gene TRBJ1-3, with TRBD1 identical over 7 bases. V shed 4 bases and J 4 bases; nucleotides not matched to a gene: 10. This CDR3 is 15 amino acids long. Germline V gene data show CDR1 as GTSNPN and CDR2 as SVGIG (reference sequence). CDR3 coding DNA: TGTGCCTGGAAAAGGGAAAGGGGGCCCGGAAACACCATATATTTT. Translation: CAWKRERGPGNTIYF.

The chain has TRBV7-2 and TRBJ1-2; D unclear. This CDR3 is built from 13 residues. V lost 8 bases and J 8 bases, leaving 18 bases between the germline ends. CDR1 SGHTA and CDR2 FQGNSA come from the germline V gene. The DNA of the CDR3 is TGTGCCAGCCCCTCCCCGGGAGGCGGGGGCTACACCTTC. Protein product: CASPSPGGGGYTF.

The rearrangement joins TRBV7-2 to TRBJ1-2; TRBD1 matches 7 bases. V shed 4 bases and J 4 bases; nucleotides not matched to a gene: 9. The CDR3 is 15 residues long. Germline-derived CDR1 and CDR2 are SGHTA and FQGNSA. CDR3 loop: CASSSGQARGYGYTF. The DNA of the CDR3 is TGTGCCAGCAGCTCCGGACAGGCCAGGGGCTATGGCTACACCTTC.

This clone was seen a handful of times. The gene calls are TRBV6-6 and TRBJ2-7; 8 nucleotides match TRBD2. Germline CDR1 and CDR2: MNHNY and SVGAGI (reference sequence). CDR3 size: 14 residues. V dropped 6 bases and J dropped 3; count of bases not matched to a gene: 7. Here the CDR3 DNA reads TGTGCCAGCAGACCGACTAGCGTCATCTACGAGCAGTACTTC. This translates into CASRPTSVIYEQYF.

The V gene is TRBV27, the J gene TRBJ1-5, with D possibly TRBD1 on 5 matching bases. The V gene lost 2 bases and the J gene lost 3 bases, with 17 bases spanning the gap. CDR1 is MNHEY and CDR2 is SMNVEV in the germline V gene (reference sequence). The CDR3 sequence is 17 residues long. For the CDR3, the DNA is TGTGCCAGCAGTTTAGGGTCCCCGGGACTCCTCAATCAGCCCCAGCATTTT. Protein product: CASSLGSPGLLNQPQHF.

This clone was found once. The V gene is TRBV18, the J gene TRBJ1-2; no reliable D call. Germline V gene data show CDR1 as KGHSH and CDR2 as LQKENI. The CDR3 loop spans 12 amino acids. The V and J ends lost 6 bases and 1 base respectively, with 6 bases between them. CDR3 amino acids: CASSQDNYGYTF. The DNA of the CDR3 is TGTGCCAGCTCCCAGGATAACTATGGCTACACCTTC.

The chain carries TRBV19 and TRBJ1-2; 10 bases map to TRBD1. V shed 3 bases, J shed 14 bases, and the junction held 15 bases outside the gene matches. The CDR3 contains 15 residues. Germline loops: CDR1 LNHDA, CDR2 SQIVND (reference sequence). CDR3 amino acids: CASSISSTGGRAYTF. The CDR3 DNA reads TGTGCCAGTAGTATCTCCTCGACAGGGGGCCGCGCCTATACCTTC.

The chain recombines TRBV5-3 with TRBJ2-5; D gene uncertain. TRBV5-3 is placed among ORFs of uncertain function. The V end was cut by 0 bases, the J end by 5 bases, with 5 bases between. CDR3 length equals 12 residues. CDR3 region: CARSLGRETQYF. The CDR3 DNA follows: TGTGCCAGAAGCTTGGGTCGGGAGACCCAGTACTTC.

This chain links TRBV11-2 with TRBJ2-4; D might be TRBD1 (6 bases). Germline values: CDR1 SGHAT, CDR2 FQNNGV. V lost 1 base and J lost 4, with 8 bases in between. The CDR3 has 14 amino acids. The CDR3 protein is CASSLGTGKNIQYF. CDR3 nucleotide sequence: TGTGCCAGCAGCTTAGGAACAGGGAAAAACATTCAGTACTTC.

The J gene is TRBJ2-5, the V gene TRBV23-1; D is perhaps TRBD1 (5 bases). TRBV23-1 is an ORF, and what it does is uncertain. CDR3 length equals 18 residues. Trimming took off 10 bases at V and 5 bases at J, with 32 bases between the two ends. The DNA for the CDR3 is TGCGCCACTGAGAGATTCCGGCCCCCGAGCAGGGTTGAGGAGACCCAGTACTTC. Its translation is CATERFRPPSRVEETQYF.

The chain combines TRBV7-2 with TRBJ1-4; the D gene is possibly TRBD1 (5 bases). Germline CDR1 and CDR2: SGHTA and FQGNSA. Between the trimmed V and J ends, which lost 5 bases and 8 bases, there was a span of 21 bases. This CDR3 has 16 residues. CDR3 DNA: TGTGCCAGCAGCCCCCGAATGGGGGGAAGGGCGGAAAAACTGTTTTTT. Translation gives CASSPRMGGRAEKLFF.

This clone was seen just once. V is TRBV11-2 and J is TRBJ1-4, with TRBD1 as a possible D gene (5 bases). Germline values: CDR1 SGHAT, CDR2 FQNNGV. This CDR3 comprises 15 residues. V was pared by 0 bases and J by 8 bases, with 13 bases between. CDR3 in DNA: TGTGCCAGCAGCTTAGAGGGGGGGAAAGGAGAAAAACTGTTTTTT. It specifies CASSLEGGKGEKLFF.

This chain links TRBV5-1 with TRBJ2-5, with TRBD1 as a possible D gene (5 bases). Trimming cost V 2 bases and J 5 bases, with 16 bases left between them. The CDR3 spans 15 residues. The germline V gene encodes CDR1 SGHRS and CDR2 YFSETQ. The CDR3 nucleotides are TGCGCCAGCAGCTTTTACCCTGACAGCCAGGAGACCCAGTACTTC. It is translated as CASSFYPDSQETQYF.

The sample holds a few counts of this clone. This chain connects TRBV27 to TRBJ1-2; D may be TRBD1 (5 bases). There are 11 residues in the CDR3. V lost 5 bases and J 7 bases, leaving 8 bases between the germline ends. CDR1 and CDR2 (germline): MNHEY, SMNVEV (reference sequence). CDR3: CASSPGFGYTF. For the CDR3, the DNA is TGTGCCAGCAGTCCAGGGTTTGGCTACACCTTC.

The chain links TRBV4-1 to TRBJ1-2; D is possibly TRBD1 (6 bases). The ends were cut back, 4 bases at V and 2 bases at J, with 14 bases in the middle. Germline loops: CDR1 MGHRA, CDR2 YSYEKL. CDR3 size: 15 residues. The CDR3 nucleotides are TGCGCCAGCAGCCCTGGACAGATCGGAAACTATGGCTACACCTTC. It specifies CASSPGQIGNYGYTF.

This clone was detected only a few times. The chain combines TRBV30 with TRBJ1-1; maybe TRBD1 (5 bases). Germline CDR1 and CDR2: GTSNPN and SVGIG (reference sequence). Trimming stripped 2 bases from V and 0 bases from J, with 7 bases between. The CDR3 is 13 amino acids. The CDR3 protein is CAWSRGMNTEAFF. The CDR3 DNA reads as TGTGCCTGGAGTAGGGGAATGAACACTGAAGCTTTCTTT.

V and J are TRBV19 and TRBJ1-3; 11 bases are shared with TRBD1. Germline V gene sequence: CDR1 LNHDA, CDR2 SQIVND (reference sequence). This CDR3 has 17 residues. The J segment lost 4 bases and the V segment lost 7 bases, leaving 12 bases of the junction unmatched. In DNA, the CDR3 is TGTGCCAGTAATGGTAGAGGACAGGGGGCGATCGGAAACACCATATATTTT. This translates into CASNGRGQGAIGNTIYF.